The T cell receptor (beta chain) described here comes from a study of T cells in Graves' hyperthyroidism and ophthalmopathy. Study outcomes and limitations: Ophthalmopathy and stable hyperthyroidism were separated by a 13 V-J model.

The CDR3 extends over 13 amino acids. CDR1 and CDR2 (germline): LNHDA, SQIVND (reference sequence). Trimming shortened V by 3 bases and J by 5 bases, and 8 bases separated the two germline ends. TCR beta CDR3 sequences were amplified from RNA transcripts. An initial round of RT-PCR targeting the TCR CDR3 relied on the HTBI primer set. TCRdb independently ran MiXCR on the multiplex PCR reads; one entry per CDR3 protein. Here the sample spans 800,000 or so distinct CDR3 sequences, about 38% being singletons. Orbital computed tomography and thyroid ultrasound, together with serum TRAb and thyroxine and clinical symptoms, were used for diagnoses. Using more than 7.5 ml of fresh peripheral blood, PBMCs were prepared. This clonotype was seen repeatedly, ten times or more. Its specificity is not known.

The clonotype originates from a man younger than 35 with Graves' hyperthyroidism. Specimen: blood. The chain links TRBV19 to TRBJ1-5; unclear D gene. In DNA form, the CDR3 reads TGTGCCAGTAGTATGGAGCCTCATCAGCCCCAGCATTTT. Translated, it gives CASSMEPHQPQHF.